The T cell receptor beta chain under discussion was sequenced for a study of cytomegalovirus exposure and HLA in healthy donors. Notes on the study in general: Some TCR beta chains (164 of them) were listed as cytomegalovirus-associated. It was only CMV serostatus that was available as immune exposure information.

The V end was cut by 8 bases, the J end by 3 bases, with 13 bases between. CDR1 SGHVS and CDR2 FNYEAQ come from the germline V gene. The CDR3 sequence is 13 residues long. The PCR employed 60 Vbeta primers together with 13 Jbeta primers. The assay was immunoSEQ multiplex PCR, and TCRdb's table has in-frame clones only and misses some. The table lists 150,000 to 200,000 clones, roughly 70% of them singletons. About this clone: The target antigen is unknown.

Sequencing was performed on PBMCs. The chain recombines TRBV7-6 with TRBJ1-1; a possible D gene is TRBD1 (6 bases). The receptor comes from a woman under 40 in good health and CMV-seronegative. The DNA of the CDR3 is TGTGCCAGCCGTAGGGGGAGGGACACTGAAGCTTTCTTT. Amino acid sequence: CASRRGRDTEAFF.